A selection of T cell receptor beta chains follows, all from one sample in a study of cytomegalovirus exposure and HLA in healthy donors. Method: immunoSEQ multiplex PCR; TCRdb's copy keeps in-frame clones and lacks some. The repertoire holds approximately 190,000 clones, with 87% as singletons. Sequences were obtained from PBMCs. These receptors came from a boy aged 2 to 10 in good health and CMV-seronegative. Each CDR3 is given with its conserved first and last residue. A D gene is named only where the DNA matches it firmly. Only part of the rows carry a size: once, few, many, or a class if the clone is expanded.

j_gene	d_gene	abundance	v_gene	CDR3nt	CDR3aa
TRBJ2-3	TRBD1	.	TRBV28	TGTGCCAGCCGCCGGGACAGGAGAACAGATACGCAGTATTTT	CASRRDRRTDTQYF
TRBJ2-1	TRBD2	.	TRBV28	TGTGCCAGCCGGGGACTAGCGGGACGGCAGTTCTTC	CASRGLAGRQFF
TRBJ2-3	TRBD1	.	TRBV9	TGTGCCAGCAGCGTGGACAGGTCATCGGATACGCAGTATTTT	CASSVDRSSDTQYF
TRBJ2-7	.	.	TRBV11-2	TGTGCCAGCAGCTCAAATAGCGCGTCCTACGAGCAGTACTTC	CASSSNSASYEQYF
TRBJ2-3	.	.	TRBV11-2	TGTGCCAGCAGCTTTTCATTTTCTGTCGGTGAAAGCACAGATACGCAGTATTTT	CASSFSFSVGESTDTQYF
TRBJ1-1	TRBD1	.	TRBV5-5	TGTGCCAGCAGATGGACAGGGGGCTCAGGAACTGAAGCTTTCTTT	CASRWTGGSGTEAFF
TRBJ1-4	.	.	TRBV5-1	TGCGCCAGCAGCCGGAGAGGAGAAAACAATGAAAAACTGTTTTTT	CASSRRGENNEKLFF
TRBJ2-7	TRBD1	.	TRBV10-1	TGCGCCAGCAGTGAGTCAGGGAGACAGGGGTGGTACGAGCAGTACTTC	CASSESGRQGWYEQYF
TRBJ2-2	.	.	TRBV6-1	TGTGCCAGCAGTGGAGGAGTTAAAGGCCGGGAGCTGTTTTTT	CASSGGVKGRELFF
TRBJ1-2	TRBD1	.	TRBV6-1	TGTGCCAGCAGATCAACAGGGGTGGATGGCTACACCTTC	CASRSTGVDGYTF
TRBJ1-1	.	.	TRBV6-1	TGTGCCAGCAATCCAGTGGGGCTCACTGAAGCTTTCTTT	CASNPVGLTEAFF
TRBJ1-5	.	.	TRBV5-8	TGTGCCAGCAGCTACTATAGCAATCAGCCCCAGCATTTT	CASSYYSNQPQHF
TRBJ2-7	.	.	TRBV10-1	TGCGCCAGCAGTACCCCGGCCGAGGCCGAGCAGTACTTC	CASSTPAEAEQYF
TRBJ2-1	TRBD2	once	TRBV29-1	TGCAGCGTTAGTGGGACTATTATAGATGAGCAGTTCTTC	CSVSGTIIDEQFF
TRBJ2-7	TRBD2	.	TRBV6-5	TGTGCCAGCAGTTACTTGCCCCGGGAGGGCCACTACGAGCAGTACTTC	CASSYLPREGHYEQYF
TRBJ1-5	.	.	TRBV6-1	TGTGCCAGCAGTGATTGGGGGCTACGCAATCAGCCCCAGCATTTT	CASSDWGLRNQPQHF
TRBJ2-1	TRBD1	.	TRBV5-1	TGCGCCAGCAGCTTGAAACAGGGGTTTTCCAATGAGCAGTTCTTC	CASSLKQGFSNEQFF
TRBJ2-3	.	.	TRBV15	TGTGCCACCAGCAGGGGGCCAGGGGTCGCAGATACGCAGTATTTT	CATSRGPGVADTQYF
TRBJ1-4	.	.	TRBV12-5	TGTGCTAGTGTCCCTTGTGTCAGGGACACAACTAATGAAAAACTGTTTTTT	CASVPCVRDTTNEKLFF
TRBJ1-4	.	.	TRBV11-2	TGTGCCAGCAGCCCACGGGGTCGAGGGGAAAAACTGTTTTTT	CASSPRGRGEKLFF
TRBJ2-1	.	.	TRBV6-5	TGTGCCAGCGGGCAGTGGCAGGGCCACAATGAGCAGTTCTTC	CASGQWQGHNEQFF
TRBJ2-6	.	.	TRBV19	TGTGCCAGTAGCCCCAGGGTTCCTGGGGCCAACGTCCTGACTTTC	CASSPRVPGANVLTF
TRBJ2-7	.	.	TRBV9	TGTGCCAGCAGCCCGGGGGACCGACGGCACGAGCAGTACTTC	CASSPGDRRHEQYF
TRBJ2-5	TRBD1	.	TRBV19	TGTGCCAGTAGTACCCGGACAGGGAGGGAGACCCAGTACTTC	CASSTRTGRETQYF
TRBJ2-5	.	.	TRBV2	TGTGCCAGCTCCCCTGAGGCGGGCCAGTACTTC	CASSPEAGQYF
TRBJ2-7	.	.	TRBV6-5	TGTGCCAGCAGTCCCGAGGTTATTGGGTACGAGCAGTACTTC	CASSPEVIGYEQYF
TRBJ2-2	.	.	TRBV2	TGTGCCCAAAGTAGGGGCACCGGGGAGCTGTTTTTT	CAQSRGTGELFF
TRBJ2-5	TRBD1	.	TRBV7-3	TGTGCCAGCAGCTTATGGGGACAGGGGACGGAGACCCAGTACTTC	CASSLWGQGTETQYF
TRBJ2-1	.	.	TRBV28	TGTGCCAGCAGTTTATCTTCGTTCGGTCAGGGGGGTTCCTACAATGAGCAGTTCTTC	CASSLSSFGQGGSYNEQFF
TRBJ2-1	.	once	TRBV14	TGTGCCAGCAGCCAAATATCGGGCAATGAGCAGTTCTTC	CASSQISGNEQFF
TRBJ1-1	.	.	TRBV2	TGTGCCAGCAGGGGGCCTAACACTGAAGCTTTCTTT	CASRGPNTEAFF
TRBJ2-2	TRBD1	.	TRBV6-4	TGTGCCAGCAGTGACTCCTGGACAGGGAGTACCGGGGAGCTGTTTTTT	CASSDSWTGSTGELFF
TRBJ1-1	.	.	TRBV11-2	TGTGCCAGCAGCTTTGTGACAAAGAGAGCTGAAGCTTTCTTT	CASSFVTKRAEAFF
TRBJ2-3	.	.	TRBV7-6	TGTGCCAGCAGCTTAGGTCGGTTATCCCTAGATTACTCAGATACGCAGTATTTT	CASSLGRLSLDYSDTQYF
TRBJ2-5	TRBD1	.	TRBV10-1	TGCGCCAGCTTTAAAAGGCTGACAGGGCTTAGGGAGGAGACCCAGTACTTC	CASFKRLTGLREETQYF
TRBJ2-3	.	few	TRBV14	TGTGCCAGCAGCCAAGATCGGACTACCGAGGGGGATACGCAGTATTTT	CASSQDRTTEGDTQYF
TRBJ1-2	.	.	TRBV18	TGTGCCAGCTCGCCCGACAGGCTCGGGCTGAGCTCGGGCTACACCTTC	CASSPDRLGLSSGYTF
TRBJ2-1	TRBD2	.	TRBV30	TGTGCCTGCCCGGGACTAGCGGAGAATGAGCAGTTCTTC	CACPGLAENEQFF
TRBJ2-7	.	.	TRBV29-1	TGCAGCGTTGAAGACAGGGGCGACGAGCAGTACTTC	CSVEDRGDEQYF
TRBJ2-1	TRBD1	.	TRBV29-1	TGCAGCGTCGCCGGGAGACAGGGGCTCGATGAGCAGTTCTTC	CSVAGRQGLDEQFF
TRBJ2-3	TRBD2	.	TRBV7-9	TGTGCCAGCAGCTTTCCTAGCGGGAGATCAGATACGCAGTATTTT	CASSFPSGRSDTQYF
TRBJ1-1	TRBD1	.	TRBV6-5	TGTGCCAGCAGTTACACAGGGGGGACTGAAGCTTTCTTT	CASSYTGGTEAFF
TRBJ1-1	.	.	TRBV6-5	TGTGCCAGCGCACAGGAACTGAACACTGAAGCTTTCTTT	CASAQELNTEAFF
TRBJ2-5	TRBD1	.	TRBV2	TGTGCCAGCAGTCCCGTGAGGGACAGCCAAGAGACCCAGTACTTC	CASSPVRDSQETQYF
TRBJ2-7	.	.	TRBV7-9	TGTGCCAGCAGCTTGGTACAGGGCTTACTGAGCTCCTACGAGCAGTACTTC	CASSLVQGLLSSYEQYF
TRBJ2-2	TRBD2	.	TRBV5-1	TGCGCCAGCAGCCCTAACGCCGGGGGGGCCGGGGAGCTGTTTTTT	CASSPNAGGAGELFF
TRBJ1-5	.	.	TRBV27	TGTGCCAGCTCCCGCACGGGGAATCAGCCCCAGCATTTT	CASSRTGNQPQHF
TRBJ2-7	.	.	TRBV4-1	TGCGCCAGCAGCCAGGTAGGGGGTAGCGAGCAGTACTTC	CASSQVGGSEQYF
TRBJ2-7	.	.	TRBV4-1	TGCGCCAGCAGCCAAGCAACGGTCACCTACGAGCAGTACTTC	CASSQATVTYEQYF
TRBJ1-2	TRBD1	few	TRBV27	TGTGCCAGCAGTTGGTGGACAGGTCTTGGCTACACCTTC	CASSWWTGLGYTF
TRBJ2-7	.	.	TRBV6-4	TGTGCCAGCAGTGACGCCCCAGGGGTGGGCGAGCAGTACTTC	CASSDAPGVGEQYF